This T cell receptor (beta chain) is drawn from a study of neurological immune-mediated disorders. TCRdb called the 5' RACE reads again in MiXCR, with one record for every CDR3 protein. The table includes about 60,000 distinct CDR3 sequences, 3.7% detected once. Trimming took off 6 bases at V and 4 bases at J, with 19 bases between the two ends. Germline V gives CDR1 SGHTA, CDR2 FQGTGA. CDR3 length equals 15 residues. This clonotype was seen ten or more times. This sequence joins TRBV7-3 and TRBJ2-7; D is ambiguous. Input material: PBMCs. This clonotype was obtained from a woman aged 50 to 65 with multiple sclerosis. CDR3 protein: CASSSSPGVGYEQYF. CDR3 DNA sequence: TGTGCCAGCAGTTCTTCCCCGGGCGTCGGGTACGAGCAGTACTTC. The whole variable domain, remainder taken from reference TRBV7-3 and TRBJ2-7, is GAGVSQTPSNKVTEKGKYVELRCDPISGHTALYWYRQSLGQGPEFLIYFQGTGAADDSGLPNDRFFAVRPEGSVSTLKIQRTERGDSAVYLCASSSSPGVGYEQYFGPGTRLTVT.